This is a list of T cell receptor beta chains from one sample in a study of T-cell reconstitution after alpha-beta-depleted transplantation in children. One entry per CDR3 protein results from TCRdb running MiXCR on the PCR reads. Of about 830,000 distinct CDR3 sequences in the sample, 15% to 20% were seen once. The sequenced sample was PBMCs, mostly from graft donor cells, obtained 360 days after TCRalphabeta/CD19-depleted stem cell transplant. These TCRs come from a male patient aged 5 to 17 who had a stem cell transplant for acute lymphoblastic leukemia, so the T cells may come from the graft donor. CDR3s include the opening cysteine and the closing phenylalanine or tryptophan. A D gene is named only where the DNA matches it firmly. The size entry is marked missing in some rows and otherwise reads once, few, many or a size class.

v_gene: TRBV18; d_gene: NA; abundance: few; j_gene: TRBJ1-6; len: 18; CDR3aa: CASSPVTGQSSYNSPLHF; CDR3nt: TGTGCCAGCTCACCAGTTACCGGACAGTCCTCCTATAATTCACCCCTCCACTTT
v_gene: TRBV12-3/TRBV12-4; d_gene: NA; abundance: NA; j_gene: TRBJ1-1; len: 12; CDR3aa: CASSPGSPYAFF; CDR3nt: TGTGCCAGCAGTCCAGGGAGCCCTTACGCTTTCTTT
v_gene: TRBV18; d_gene: TRBD2; abundance: NA; j_gene: TRBJ2-3; len: 18; CDR3aa: CASSLRLAGSIDTDTQYF; CDR3nt: TGTGCCAGCTCACTACGACTAGCGGGAAGTATCGACACAGATACGCAGTATTTT
v_gene: TRBV7-8; d_gene: TRBD2; abundance: few; j_gene: TRBJ2-7; len: 15; CDR3aa: CASSLDGRPSGEQYF; CDR3nt: TGTGCCAGCAGCTTAGACGGGAGGCCCTCCGGCGAGCAGTACTTC
v_gene: TRBV5-1; d_gene: NA; abundance: NA; j_gene: TRBJ2-7; len: 15; CDR3aa: CASSLGTLSTYEQYF; CDR3nt: TGCGCCAGCAGCTTGGGGACACTTTCTACCTACGAGCAGTACTTC
v_gene: TRBV6-2/TRBV6-3; d_gene: TRBD1; abundance: few; j_gene: TRBJ2-1; len: 15; CDR3aa: CASSYLQGPYNEQFF; CDR3nt: TGTGCCAGCAGTTACTTACAGGGGCCCTACAATGAGCAGTTCTTC
v_gene: TRBV20-1; d_gene: NA; abundance: few; j_gene: TRBJ2-2; len: 13; CDR3aa: CSASLVRTGELFF; CDR3nt: TGCAGTGCTAGCCTAGTAAGGACCGGGGAGCTGTTTTTT
v_gene: TRBV7-2; d_gene: TRBD2; abundance: many; j_gene: TRBJ2-3; len: 12; CDR3aa: CASRAGGDTQYF; CDR3nt: TGTGCCAGCAGGGCGGGAGGGGATACGCAGTATTTT
v_gene: TRBV24-1; d_gene: NA; abundance: NA; j_gene: TRBJ2-5; len: 13; CDR3aa: CATSVLGEETQYF; CDR3nt: TGTGCCACCAGTGTTTTGGGAGAAGAGACCCAGTACTTC
v_gene: TRBV5-1; d_gene: NA; abundance: few; j_gene: TRBJ1-1; len: 14; CDR3aa: CASSLVGQGFEAFF; CDR3nt: TGCGCCAGCAGCTTGGTAGGGCAGGGCTTCGAAGCTTTCTTT
v_gene: TRBV5-1; d_gene: NA; abundance: many; j_gene: TRBJ2-7; len: 14; CDR3aa: CASSFTGAPYEQYF; CDR3nt: TGCGCCAGCAGCTTCACCGGGGCCCCCTACGAGCAGTACTTC
v_gene: TRBV7-9; d_gene: NA; abundance: NA; j_gene: TRBJ2-7; len: 15; CDR3aa: CASSLSQGISYEQYF; CDR3nt: TGTGCCAGCAGCTTATCCCAGGGCATATCCTACGAGCAGTACTTC
v_gene: TRBV18; d_gene: NA; abundance: NA; j_gene: TRBJ1-5; len: 15; CDR3aa: CASSPQGGGNQPQHF; CDR3nt: TGTGCCAGCTCACCTCAGGGTGGGGGCAATCAGCCCCAGCATTTT
v_gene: TRBV12-3/TRBV12-4; d_gene: NA; abundance: NA; j_gene: TRBJ2-2; len: 15; CDR3aa: CASSDRLTNTGELFF; CDR3nt: TGTGCCAGCAGTGACAGGCTCACGAACACCGGGGAGCTGTTTTTT
v_gene: TRBV5-1; d_gene: NA; abundance: NA; j_gene: TRBJ1-1; len: 15; CDR3aa: CASSSSAGGRTEAFF; CDR3nt: TGCGCCAGCAGCTCTTCGGCGGGAGGGCGGACTGAAGCTTTCTTT
v_gene: TRBV15; d_gene: TRBD2; abundance: NA; j_gene: TRBJ2-5; len: 17; CDR3aa: CARSPRGLAGIQETQYF; CDR3nt: TGTGCCAGGAGCCCCAGAGGACTAGCGGGAATTCAAGAGACCCAGTACTTC
v_gene: TRBV6-1; d_gene: NA; abundance: many; j_gene: TRBJ1-5; len: 15; CDR3aa: CASTEGRGANQPQHF; CDR3nt: TGTGCCAGCACCGAAGGGCGTGGGGCTAATCAGCCCCAGCATTTT
v_gene: TRBV29-1; d_gene: NA; abundance: NA; j_gene: TRBJ2-1; len: 12; CDR3aa: CSGNSGWYEQFF; CDR3nt: TGCAGCGGAAACAGCGGATGGTATGAGCAGTTCTTC
v_gene: TRBV19; d_gene: TRBD2; abundance: few; j_gene: TRBJ2-1; len: 15; CDR3aa: CASSIGLAGGNEQFF; CDR3nt: TGTGCCAGTAGTATTGGGCTAGCGGGAGGAAATGAGCAGTTCTTC
v_gene: TRBV15; d_gene: TRBD2; abundance: few; j_gene: TRBJ2-1; len: 16; CDR3aa: CATSKTGTSSYNEQFF; CDR3nt: TGTGCCACCAGCAAAACCGGGACTAGCAGCTACAATGAGCAGTTCTTC
v_gene: TRBV5-5; d_gene: NA; abundance: many; j_gene: TRBJ2-3; len: 16; CDR3aa: CASSLWTGTRGDTQYF; CDR3nt: TGTGCCAGCAGCTTGTGGACGGGGACGCGCGGGGATACGCAGTATTTT
v_gene: TRBV3-1; d_gene: NA; abundance: few; j_gene: TRBJ2-7; len: 15; CDR3aa: CASSQDPARTYEQYF; CDR3nt: TGTGCCAGCAGCCAAGATCCGGCCCGCACCTACGAGCAGTACTTC
v_gene: TRBV20-1; d_gene: TRBD1; abundance: many; j_gene: TRBJ1-5; len: 14; CDR3aa: CSAPQDRSNQPQHF; CDR3nt: TGCAGTGCTCCCCAGGACAGGAGCAATCAGCCCCAGCATTTT
v_gene: TRBV27; d_gene: TRBD2; abundance: NA; j_gene: TRBJ2-1; len: 18; CDR3aa: CASSLGARFELAGGEQFF; CDR3nt: TGTGCCAGCAGTTTAGGGGCCCGTTTCGAACTAGCGGGAGGTGAGCAGTTCTTC
v_gene: TRBV29-1; d_gene: NA; abundance: NA; j_gene: TRBJ2-5; len: 12; CDR3aa: CSGTRGPETQYF; CDR3nt: TGCAGCGGGACCAGGGGACCTGAGACCCAGTACTTC
v_gene: TRBV29-1; d_gene: NA; abundance: NA; j_gene: TRBJ2-2; len: 13; CDR3aa: CSVAGVRTGELFF; CDR3nt: TGCAGCGTGGCCGGGGTTAGGACAGGGGAGCTGTTTTTT
v_gene: TRBV12-3/TRBV12-4; d_gene: TRBD2; abundance: many; j_gene: TRBJ2-7; len: 15; CDR3aa: CASSSASGRAYEQYF; CDR3nt: TGTGCCAGCTCCTCGGCTAGCGGGAGGGCCTACGAGCAGTACTTC